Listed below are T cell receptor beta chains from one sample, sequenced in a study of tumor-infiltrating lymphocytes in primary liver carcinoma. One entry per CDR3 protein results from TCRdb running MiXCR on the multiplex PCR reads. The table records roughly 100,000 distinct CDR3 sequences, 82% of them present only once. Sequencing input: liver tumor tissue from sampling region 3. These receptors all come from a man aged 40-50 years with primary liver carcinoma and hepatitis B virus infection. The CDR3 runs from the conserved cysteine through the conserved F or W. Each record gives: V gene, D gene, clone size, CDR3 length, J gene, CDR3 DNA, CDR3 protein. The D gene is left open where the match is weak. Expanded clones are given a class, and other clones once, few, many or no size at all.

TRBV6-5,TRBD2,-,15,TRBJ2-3,TGTGCCAGCTACCCAGGACTAGCGGGAATAGATATGCACTATTTT,CASYPGLAGIDMHYF
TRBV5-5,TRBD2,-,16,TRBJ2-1,TGTGCCAGCATCCCCATTGCGGGAGTAGTCCACAATGAGCGGTTCTTC,CASIPIAGVVHNERFF
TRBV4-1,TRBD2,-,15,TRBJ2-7,TGCGCCAGCGGCCAAGATTCTAGCGGGATTTACGAGCAATACTTC,CASGQDSSGIYEQYF
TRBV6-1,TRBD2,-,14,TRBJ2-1,TGTGCCCGCTGGTCCGGGAGGGCCGTCGACGAACACTTCTTC,CARWSGRAVDEHFF
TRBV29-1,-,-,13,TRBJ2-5,TGCAGCGTCCTGACATGGTACCAAGAGACCCAGTACTTC,CSVLTWYQETQYF
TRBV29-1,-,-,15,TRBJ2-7,TGCAGCGTTGCGAGTGTATGGGGGATGCTCTACGAGCAGTATTTC,CSVASVWGMLYEQYF
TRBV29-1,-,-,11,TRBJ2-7,TGCAGCGGTGAACAGGGTTACGAGCGCTACTTC,CSGEQGYERYF
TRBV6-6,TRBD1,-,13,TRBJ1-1,TGTGCCAGCAGCACAGGGGGGACTACTATAGCTTCCTTT,CASSTGGTTIASF
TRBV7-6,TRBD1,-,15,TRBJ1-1,TGTGCCAGCAGTTTAGGAAACAGGGGGGACACTGAATCTTTCTTC,CASSLGNRGDTESFF
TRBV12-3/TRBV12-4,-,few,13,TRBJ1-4,TGTGCCAGCAGTTCAGCGGGGACTGAAAAACTGCTTTTT,CASSSAGTEKLLF
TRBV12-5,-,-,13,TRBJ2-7,TGTGCCAGTGAGGGGATCGGTTCCTACGTGCGGTACTTC,CASEGIGSYVRYF
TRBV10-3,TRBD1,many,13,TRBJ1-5,TGTGCCATCAGTATAGACAGGGTGCAGCCCCAGCATTTT,CAISIDRVQPQHF
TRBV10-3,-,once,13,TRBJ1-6,TGTGCCATCAAGCCAGGGATTAATTCACCCATCCACTTT,CAIKPGINSPIHF
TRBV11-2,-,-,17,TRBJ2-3,TGTGCCAGTAGCCCGCCCTTTGGACGTACCAATTCGGATACGCAGTGTTTT,CASSPPFGRTNSDTQCF
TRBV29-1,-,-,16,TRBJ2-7,TGCAGCATTGAAGGAAGTGCACAGGGCTCTCTCCTCGGGCAGTGCTTC,CSIEGSAQGSLLGQCF
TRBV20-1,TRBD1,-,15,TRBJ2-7,TGTAGTGTTAGTGTTTCTTGGGACAGGATCCACGAGCAGTACTTC,CSVSVSWDRIHEQYF
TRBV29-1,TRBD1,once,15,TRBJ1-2,TGCAGCGTGTCGGGACAGGGGGTCGGCAACTATGGCTACATCTTC,CSVSGQGVGNYGYIF
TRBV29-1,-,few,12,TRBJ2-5,TGCAGCACCGCGACTCTGCAAGAGACCCAGTACTTC,CSTATLQETQYF
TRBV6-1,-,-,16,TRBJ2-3,TGTACCAGTAGTGAAATAGGAGGACACTACACAGATACGCAGTATTTT,CTSSEIGGHYTDTQYF
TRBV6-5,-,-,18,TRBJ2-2,TGTGCCAGTAGTTACTCGAGCGGGTCGGGATGGAACACCGGGGAGCTGTTTTTT,CASSYSSGSGWNTGELFF
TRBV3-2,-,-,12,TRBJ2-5,TGTGCCAGTAGCCCCTACAGACTAACCCAGTATTTC,CASSPYRLTQYF
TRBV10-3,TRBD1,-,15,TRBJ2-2,TGTGCCATCAGTGAGCAACAGGGGAACACCAGGGAGCTATTTTTT,CAISEQQGNTRELFF
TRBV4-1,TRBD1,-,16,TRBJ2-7,TGCCCCAGCAGCCAATTCCTCCAGGGGGCTGGGGACGAGCAGTACTTC,CPSSQFLQGAGDEQYF
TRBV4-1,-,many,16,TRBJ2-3,TGCGCCAGCAGCCAGACGGGGACTGGCAGCACAGATACGCAGTATTTT,CASSQTGTGSTDTQYF
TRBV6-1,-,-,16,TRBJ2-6,TGTGCCAACAGAACCAGCCCCAACTTTGGGGCCAACGTCCTGACTTTC,CANRTSPNFGANVLTF
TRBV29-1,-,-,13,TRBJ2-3,TGTAGCGCTTCTGGGGCGGGCACAGATGCGCAGTATTTT,CSASGAGTDAQYF
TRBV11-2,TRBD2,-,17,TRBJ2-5,TGTGCCAGCAACTTAGGGCTGTCTAGCGGGAGGTATGAGACCCAGTACTTC,CASNLGLSSGRYETQYF
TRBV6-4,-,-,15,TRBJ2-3,TGTGCCAGTAGTGAGGGGACATCCCTCACAGATACGCATTATTTT,CASSEGTSLTDTHYF
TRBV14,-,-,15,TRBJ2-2,TGTGCCAGCAGCCGTGGCAGTGCGAAGACCGGGGAGCTGTTTTTT,CASSRGSAKTGELFF
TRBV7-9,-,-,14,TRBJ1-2,TGTGCCAGCAGTCAGGCATGGATCTTGGATGGCTACACCTTC,CASSQAWILDGYTF
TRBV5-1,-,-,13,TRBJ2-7,TGCGCCAGCAGCTTGGACCCGGGGAACGATCAATACTTC,CASSLDPGNDQYF
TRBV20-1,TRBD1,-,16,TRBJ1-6,TGCAGTGCTAGCCCCATTGACCGGGACAGGGGTTCACCCCTCCACTTT,CSASPIDRDRGSPLHF
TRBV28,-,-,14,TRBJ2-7,TGTGTCAGTACTCTCGGAGGGGGGCAATACGAGCAGTACTTC,CVSTLGGGQYEQYF
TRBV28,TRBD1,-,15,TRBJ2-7,TGTGCCAATCAGCCACCGGACAGGGTCTTCCACGAGCAGTACTTC,CANQPPDRVFHEQYF
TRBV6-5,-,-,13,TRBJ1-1,TGTGCCAGCAGTCATATGGGGGGCCTTGAAGCTTTCTTT,CASSHMGGLEAFF
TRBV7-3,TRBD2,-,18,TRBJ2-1,TGTGCCAGCAGCTTAAACCTAGCGGGAGGGCCTCCCTACAATGAGCAGTTCTTC,CASSLNLAGGPPYNEQFF
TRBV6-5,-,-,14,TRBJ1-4,TGTGTCAGCAGAATGATTACAACTAATGAAAAACCGTTTTTT,CVSRMITTNEKPFF
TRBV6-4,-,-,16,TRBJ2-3,TGCGACAGCAGTGACTCACAGAGCGGGAGCACAGATACGCAGTATTTT,CDSSDSQSGSTDTQYF
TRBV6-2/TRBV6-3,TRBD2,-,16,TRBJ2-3,TGTGCCAGCAGTTACCTAGCGGGAAGGCCGACAGATATGCAGTATTTT,CASSYLAGRPTDMQYF
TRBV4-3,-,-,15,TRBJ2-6,TGCGCCAGCAGTGACGGAAACTCTGGGACCAAGGTCCTGACTTTC,CASSDGNSGTKVLTF
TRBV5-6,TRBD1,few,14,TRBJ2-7,TGTGCCAGCAGCTTGAGGACAGGATACTACGAACAGTACTTC,CASSLRTGYYEQYF
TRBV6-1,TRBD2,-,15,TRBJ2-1,TGTGCCAGCAGTGTAGAAGCGGGAGGATACAATAAGCACTTCTTC,CASSVEAGGYNKHFF
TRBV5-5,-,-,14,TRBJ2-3,TGTGCCAACAGCTTGGAGACGGGAATAGATACGCAGTATTTT,CANSLETGIDTQYF
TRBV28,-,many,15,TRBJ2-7,TGTGCCAGCAGTTCCCCCGCTAGCAGTAGATACGAGCAGTACTTC,CASSSPASSRYEQYF
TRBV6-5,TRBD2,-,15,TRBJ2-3,TGTACCAGCAACACAGGATTAGCGGGAACAGATACGCAGTATTTT,CTSNTGLAGTDTQYF
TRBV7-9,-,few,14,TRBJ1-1,TGTGCCAGCAGTTTATGGACGGCGAACACTGAAGCTTTCTTT,CASSLWTANTEAFF